This T cell receptor beta chain was recovered during a study of brain T cells in children with intractable seizures. The CDR3 runs 13 residues. Germline V gene sequence: CDR1 SGHAT, CDR2 FQDESV (reference sequence). V lost 4 bases and J lost 2, with 6 bases in between. Repertoires were generated with immunoSEQ multiplex PCR, while TCRdb's copy carries only in-frame clones and drops some. This table has 2,500 to 3,000 clones, about 80% appearing once. Sequencing was limited to surgery cases with top T cell transcript signatures in brain tissue. This chain joins TRBV11-1 and TRBJ2-1; D might be TRBD2 (5 bases). This clonotype was sampled from a boy in the first two years of life with hemimegalencephaly and intractable seizures. Sequenced material: resected brain tissue, taken at surgery. The CDR3 DNA reads as TGTGCCAGCAGCTCGGAGGCCTACAATGAGCAGTTCTTC. Translating gives CASSSEAYNEQFF.